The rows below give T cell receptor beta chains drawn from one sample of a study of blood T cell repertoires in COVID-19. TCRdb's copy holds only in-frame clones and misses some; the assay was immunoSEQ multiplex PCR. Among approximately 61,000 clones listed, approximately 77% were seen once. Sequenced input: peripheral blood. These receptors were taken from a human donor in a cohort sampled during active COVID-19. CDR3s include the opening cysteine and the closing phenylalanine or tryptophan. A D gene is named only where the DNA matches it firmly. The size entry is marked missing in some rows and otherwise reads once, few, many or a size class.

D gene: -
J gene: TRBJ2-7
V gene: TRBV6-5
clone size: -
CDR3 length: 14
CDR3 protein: CASSYHRETYEQYF
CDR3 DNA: TGTGCCAGCAGTTACCACAGGGAGACCTACGAGCAGTACTTC

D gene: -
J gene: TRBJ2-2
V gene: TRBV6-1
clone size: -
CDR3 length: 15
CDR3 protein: CASSYRDTNTGELFF
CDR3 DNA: TGTGCCAGCAGCTACCGGGACACTAACACCGGGGAGCTGTTTTTT

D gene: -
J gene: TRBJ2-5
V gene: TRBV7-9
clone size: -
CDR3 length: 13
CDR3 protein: CASSLEGGKTQYF
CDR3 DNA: TGTGCCAGCAGCCTGGAGGGTGGAAAGACCCAGTACTTC

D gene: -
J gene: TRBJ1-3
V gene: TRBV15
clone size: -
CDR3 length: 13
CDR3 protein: CATSKDLGNTIYF
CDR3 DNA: TGTGCCACCAGCAAAGACCTCGGAAACACCATATATTTT

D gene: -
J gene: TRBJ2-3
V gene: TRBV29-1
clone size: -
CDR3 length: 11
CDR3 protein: CSVPLQHTQYF
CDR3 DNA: TGCAGCGTACCTTTACAGCATACGCAGTATTTT

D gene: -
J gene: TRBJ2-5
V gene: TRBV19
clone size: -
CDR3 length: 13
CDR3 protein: CASTQRRGETQYF
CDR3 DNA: TGTGCCAGTACTCAGAGGAGGGGAGAGACCCAGTACTTC

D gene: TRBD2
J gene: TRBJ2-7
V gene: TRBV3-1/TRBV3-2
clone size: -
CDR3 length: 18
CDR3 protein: CASSQEASGSSFLHEQYF
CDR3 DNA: TGTGCCAGCAGCCAAGAAGCTAGCGGGAGCTCATTTCTCCACGAGCAGTACTTC

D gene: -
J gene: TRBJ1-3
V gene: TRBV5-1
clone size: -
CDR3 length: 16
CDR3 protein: CASSEFLLDSGNTIYF
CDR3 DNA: TGCGCCAGCAGCGAGTTTCTGCTTGACTCTGGAAACACCATATATTTT

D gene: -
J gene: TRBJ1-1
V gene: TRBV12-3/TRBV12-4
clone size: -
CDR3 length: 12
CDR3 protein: CASSLARATAFF
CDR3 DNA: TGTGCCAGCAGCCTAGCGAGGGCGACAGCTTTCTTT

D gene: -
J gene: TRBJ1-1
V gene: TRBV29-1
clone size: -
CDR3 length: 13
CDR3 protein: CSVRTDMNTEAFF
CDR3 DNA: TGCAGCGTCCGGACGGACATGAACACTGAAGCTTTCTTT

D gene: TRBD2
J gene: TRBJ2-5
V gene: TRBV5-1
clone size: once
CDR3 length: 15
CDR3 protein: CASSWGTSGQETQYF
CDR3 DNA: TGCGCCAGCAGCTGGGGGACTAGCGGCCAAGAGACCCAGTACTTC

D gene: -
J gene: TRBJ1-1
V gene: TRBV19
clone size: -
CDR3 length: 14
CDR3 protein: CASSIAGGPPGAFF
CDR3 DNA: TGTGCCAGTAGTATCGCCGGAGGCCCCCCCGGAGCTTTCTTT

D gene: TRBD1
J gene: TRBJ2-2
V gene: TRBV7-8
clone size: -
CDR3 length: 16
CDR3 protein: CASRIGTAKRSGELFF
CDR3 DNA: TGTGCCAGCAGAATCGGGACAGCGAAAAGGTCCGGGGAGCTGTTTTTT

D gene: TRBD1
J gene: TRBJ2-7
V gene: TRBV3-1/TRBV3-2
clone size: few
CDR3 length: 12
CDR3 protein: CASSRTGDEQYF
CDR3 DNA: TGTGCCAGCAGCCGTACAGGGGACGAGCAGTACTTC

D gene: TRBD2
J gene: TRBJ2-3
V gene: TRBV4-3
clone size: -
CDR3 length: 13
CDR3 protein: CASSQGGGDTQYF
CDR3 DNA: TGCGCCAGCAGCCAAGGGGGGGGAGATACGCAGTATTTT

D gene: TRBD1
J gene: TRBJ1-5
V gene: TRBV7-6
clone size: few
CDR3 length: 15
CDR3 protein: CASSLGPGGDQPQHF
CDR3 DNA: TGTGCCAGCAGCTTAGGTCCAGGGGGCGACCAGCCCCAGCATTTT

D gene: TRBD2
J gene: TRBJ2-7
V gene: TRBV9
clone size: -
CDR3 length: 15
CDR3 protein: CASSVGASGSYEQYF
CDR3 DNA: TGTGCCAGCAGCGTAGGGGCTAGCGGTTCCTACGAGCAGTACTTC

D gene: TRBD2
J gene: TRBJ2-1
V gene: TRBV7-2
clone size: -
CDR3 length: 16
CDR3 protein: CASSPLAGSSYNEQFF
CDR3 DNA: TGTGCCAGCAGCCCCCTAGCGGGGAGCTCCTACAATGAGCAGTTCTTC

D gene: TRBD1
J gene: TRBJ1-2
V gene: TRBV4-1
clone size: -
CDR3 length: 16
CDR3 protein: CASSQDGTAFNYGYTF
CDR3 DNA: TGCGCCAGCAGCCAAGACGGGACAGCGTTTAACTATGGCTACACCTTC

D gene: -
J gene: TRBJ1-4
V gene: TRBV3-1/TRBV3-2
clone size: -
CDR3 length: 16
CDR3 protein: CASSQVPTGEDEKLFF
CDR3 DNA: TGTGCCAGCAGCCAAGTCCCGACAGGAGAGGATGAAAAACTGTTTTTT

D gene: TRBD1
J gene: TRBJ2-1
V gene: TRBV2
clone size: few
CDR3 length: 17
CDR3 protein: CASRARTRTGLYNEQFF
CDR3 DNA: TGTGCCAGCAGAGCTCGAACTCGGACAGGGCTCTACAATGAGCAGTTCTTC

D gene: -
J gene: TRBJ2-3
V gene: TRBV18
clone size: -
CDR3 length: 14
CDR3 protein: CASSMLRGTDTQYF
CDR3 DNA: TGTGCCAGCTCAATGCTCCGAGGTACAGATACGCAGTATTTT

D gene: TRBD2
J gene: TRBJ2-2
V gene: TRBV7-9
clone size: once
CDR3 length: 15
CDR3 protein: CASSQGLAATGELFF
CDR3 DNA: TGTGCCAGCAGCCAAGGACTAGCAGCCACCGGGGAGCTGTTTTTT

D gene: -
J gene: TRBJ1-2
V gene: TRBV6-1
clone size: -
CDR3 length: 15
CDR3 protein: CASSEAGSSLYGYTF
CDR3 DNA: TGTGCCAGCAGTGAAGCTGGGAGCTCCCTCTATGGCTACACCTTC

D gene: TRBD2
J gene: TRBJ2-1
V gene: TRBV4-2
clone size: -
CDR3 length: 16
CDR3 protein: CASSQDITSGINEQFF
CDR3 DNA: TGTGCCAGCAGCCAAGATATAACTAGCGGGATCAATGAGCAGTTCTTC

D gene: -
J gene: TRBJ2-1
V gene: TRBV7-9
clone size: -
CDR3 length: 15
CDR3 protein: CASSLGPGSYNEQFF
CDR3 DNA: TGTGCCAGCAGCTTGGGTCCCGGGTCTTACAATGAGCAGTTCTTC

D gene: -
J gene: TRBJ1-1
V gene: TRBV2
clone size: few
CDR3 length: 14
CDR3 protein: CASSEGQRNTEAFF
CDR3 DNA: TGTGCCAGCAGTGAGGGCCAGAGGAACACTGAAGCTTTCTTT

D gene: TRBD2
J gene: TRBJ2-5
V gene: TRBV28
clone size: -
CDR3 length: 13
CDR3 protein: CASSLRGEETQYF
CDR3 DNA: TGTGCCAGCAGTTTACGGGGGGAAGAGACCCAGTACTTC

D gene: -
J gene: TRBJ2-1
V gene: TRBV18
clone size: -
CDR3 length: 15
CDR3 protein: CASSPKKTGSNEQFF
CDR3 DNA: TGTGCCAGCTCACCTAAAAAAACAGGGTCTAATGAGCAGTTCTTC

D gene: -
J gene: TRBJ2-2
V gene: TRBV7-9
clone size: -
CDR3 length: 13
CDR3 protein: CASSSGNTGELFF
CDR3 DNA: TGTGCCAGCAGCTCCGGGAACACCGGGGAGCTGTTTTTT

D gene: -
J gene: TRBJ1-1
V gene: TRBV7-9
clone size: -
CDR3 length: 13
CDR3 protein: CASSRTENTEAFF
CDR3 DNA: TGTGCCAGCAGCCGGACAGAGAACACTGAAGCTTTCTTT

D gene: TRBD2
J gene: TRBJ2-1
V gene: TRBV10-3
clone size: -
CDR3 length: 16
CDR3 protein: CAISETASGRQNEQFF
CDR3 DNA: TGTGCCATCAGTGAGACGGCTAGCGGGAGGCAAAATGAGCAGTTCTTC

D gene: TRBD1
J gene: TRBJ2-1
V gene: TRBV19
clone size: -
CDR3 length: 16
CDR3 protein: CASSGTARSSYNEQFF
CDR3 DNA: TGTGCCAGTAGTGGGACAGCGAGAAGCTCCTACAATGAGCAGTTCTTC

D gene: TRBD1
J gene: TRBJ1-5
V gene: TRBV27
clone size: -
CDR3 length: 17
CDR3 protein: CASSLLFTGGNDQPQHF
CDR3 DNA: TGTGCCAGCAGTCTACTATTCACAGGGGGCAACGATCAGCCCCAGCATTTT

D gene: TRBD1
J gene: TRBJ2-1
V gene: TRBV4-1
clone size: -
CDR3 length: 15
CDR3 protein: CASSLTGQGFNERFF
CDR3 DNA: TGCGCCAGCAGCCTGACGGGACAGGGGTTCAATGAGCGGTTCTTC

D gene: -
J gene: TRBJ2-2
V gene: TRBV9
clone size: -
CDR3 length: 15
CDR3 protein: CASSVAVQGNGELFF
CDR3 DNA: TGTGCCAGCAGCGTAGCCGTACAGGGAAACGGGGAGCTGTTTTTT

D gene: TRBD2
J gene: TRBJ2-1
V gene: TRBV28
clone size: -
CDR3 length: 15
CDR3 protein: CASRFGLAGVNEQFF
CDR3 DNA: TGTGCCAGCAGATTTGGACTAGCGGGAGTAAATGAGCAGTTCTTC

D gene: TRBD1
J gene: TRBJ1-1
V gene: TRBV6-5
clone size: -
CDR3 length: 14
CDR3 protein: CASSPWTGGTEAFF
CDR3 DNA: TGTGCCAGCAGTCCCTGGACAGGGGGCACTGAAGCTTTCTTT

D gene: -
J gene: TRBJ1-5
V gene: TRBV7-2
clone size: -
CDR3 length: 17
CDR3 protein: CASSPSSAGVSGQPQHF
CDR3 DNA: TGTGCCAGCAGCCCCTCATCGGCAGGGGTTAGTGGTCAGCCCCAGCATTTT

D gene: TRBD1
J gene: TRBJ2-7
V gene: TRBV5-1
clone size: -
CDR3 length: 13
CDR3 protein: CASSLDRGYEQYF
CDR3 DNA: TGCGCCAGCAGCTTGGACAGGGGCTACGAGCAGTACTTC

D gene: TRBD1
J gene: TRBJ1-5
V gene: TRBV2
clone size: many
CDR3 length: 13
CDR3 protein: CASKGQGNQPQHF
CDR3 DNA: TGTGCCAGCAAGGGACAGGGCAATCAGCCCCAGCATTTT

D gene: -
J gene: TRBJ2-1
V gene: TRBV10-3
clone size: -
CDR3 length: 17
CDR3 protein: CATRNSKGDRRGNEQFF
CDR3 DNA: TGTGCCACCAGGAACTCGAAGGGGGACCGTAGGGGGAATGAGCAGTTCTTC

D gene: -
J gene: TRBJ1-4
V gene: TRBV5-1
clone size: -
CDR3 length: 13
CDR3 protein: CANPRQGSEKLFF
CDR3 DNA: TGCGCCAATCCGAGGCAGGGAAGCGAAAAACTGTTTTTT

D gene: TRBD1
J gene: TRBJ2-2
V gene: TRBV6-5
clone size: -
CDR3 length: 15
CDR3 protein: CASSGLGQGSGELFF
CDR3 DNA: TGTGCCAGCTCTGGGTTAGGACAGGGATCCGGGGAGCTGTTTTTT

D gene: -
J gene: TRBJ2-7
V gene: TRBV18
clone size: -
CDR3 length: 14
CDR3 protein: CASSPSGSPYEQYF
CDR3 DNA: TGTGCCAGCTCACCATCAGGGTCCCCCTACGAGCAGTACTTC

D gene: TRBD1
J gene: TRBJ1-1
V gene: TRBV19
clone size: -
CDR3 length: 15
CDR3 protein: CASGRTGGLGTEAFF
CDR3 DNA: TGTGCCAGTGGGCGGACAGGGGGCTTGGGAACTGAAGCTTTCTTT

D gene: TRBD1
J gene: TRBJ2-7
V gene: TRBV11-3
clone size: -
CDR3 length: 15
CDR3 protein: CASSQGQGDGYEQYF
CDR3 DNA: TGTGCCAGCAGCCAAGGACAGGGAGATGGGTACGAGCAGTACTTC

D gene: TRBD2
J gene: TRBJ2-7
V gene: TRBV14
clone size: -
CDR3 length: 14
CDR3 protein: CASRPSGSRHEQYF
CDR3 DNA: TGTGCCAGCAGACCCAGCGGGAGCCGTCACGAGCAGTACTTC

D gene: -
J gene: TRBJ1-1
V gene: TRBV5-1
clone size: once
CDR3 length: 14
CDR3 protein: CASSPQGMNTEAFF
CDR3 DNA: TGCGCCAGCAGCCCTCAGGGGATGAACACTGAAGCTTTCTTT

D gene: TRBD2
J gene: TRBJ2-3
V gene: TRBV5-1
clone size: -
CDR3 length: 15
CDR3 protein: CASSFGGRSTDTQYF
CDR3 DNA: TGCGCCAGCAGCTTCGGCGGGAGGAGCACAGATACGCAGTATTTT

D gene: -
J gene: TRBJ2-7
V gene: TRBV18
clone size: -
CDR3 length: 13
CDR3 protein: CASSPTGSYEQYF
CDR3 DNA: TGTGCCAGCTCACCGACAGGCTCCTACGAGCAGTACTTC

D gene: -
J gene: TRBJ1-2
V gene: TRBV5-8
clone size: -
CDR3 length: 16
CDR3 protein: CASSLWAGVENYGYTF
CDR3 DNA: TGTGCCAGCAGCTTGTGGGCAGGGGTTGAGAACTATGGCTACACCTTC

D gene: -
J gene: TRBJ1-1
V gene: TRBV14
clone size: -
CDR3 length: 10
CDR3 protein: CASSQDRAFF
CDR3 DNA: TGTGCCAGCAGCCAAGATCGGGCTTTCTTT

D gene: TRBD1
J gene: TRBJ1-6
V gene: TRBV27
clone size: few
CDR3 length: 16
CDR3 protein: CASSLYPDRGGSPLHF
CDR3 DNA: TGTGCCAGCAGTTTATACCCCGACAGGGGAGGGTCACCCCTCCACTTT

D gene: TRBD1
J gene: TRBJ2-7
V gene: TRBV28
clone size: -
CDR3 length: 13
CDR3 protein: CASSLQGAYEQYF
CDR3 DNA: TGTGCCAGCAGTTTACAGGGGGCCTACGAGCAGTACTTC

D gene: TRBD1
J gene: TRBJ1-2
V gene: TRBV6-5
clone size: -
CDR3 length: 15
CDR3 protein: CANLPDQGGHYGYTF
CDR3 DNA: TGTGCCAACCTCCCGGACCAGGGGGGACACTATGGCTACACCTTC

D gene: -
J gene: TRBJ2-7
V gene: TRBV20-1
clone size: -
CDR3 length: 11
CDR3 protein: CSATSGHEQYF
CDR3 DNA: TGCAGTGCTACAAGCGGCCACGAGCAGTACTTC